This T cell receptor (beta chain) was found in a study of T cell responses to AZD1222 COVID-19 vaccine. With V trimmed by 4 bases and J by 2 bases, 9 bases remained unmatched. CDR3 length: 16 amino acids. From germline, CDR1 is LNHDA and CDR2 SQIVND (reference sequence). This table comes from immunoSEQ multiplex PCR, and its TCRdb copy is limited to in-frame clones, with some not included. The sample yields around 190,000 clones, roughly 92% seen once. The sample consisted of peripheral blood, taken 28 days after the second AZD1222 dose. This clonotype originated in an adult who received the AZD1222 COVID-19 vaccine. The chain has TRBV19 and TRBJ2-3, with TRBD1 matching over 7 bases. The CDR3 DNA reads as TGTGCCAGTAGTACGCCCTACAGGGGTGCCACAGATACGCAGTATTTT. Encoded protein: CASSTPYRGATDTQYF.